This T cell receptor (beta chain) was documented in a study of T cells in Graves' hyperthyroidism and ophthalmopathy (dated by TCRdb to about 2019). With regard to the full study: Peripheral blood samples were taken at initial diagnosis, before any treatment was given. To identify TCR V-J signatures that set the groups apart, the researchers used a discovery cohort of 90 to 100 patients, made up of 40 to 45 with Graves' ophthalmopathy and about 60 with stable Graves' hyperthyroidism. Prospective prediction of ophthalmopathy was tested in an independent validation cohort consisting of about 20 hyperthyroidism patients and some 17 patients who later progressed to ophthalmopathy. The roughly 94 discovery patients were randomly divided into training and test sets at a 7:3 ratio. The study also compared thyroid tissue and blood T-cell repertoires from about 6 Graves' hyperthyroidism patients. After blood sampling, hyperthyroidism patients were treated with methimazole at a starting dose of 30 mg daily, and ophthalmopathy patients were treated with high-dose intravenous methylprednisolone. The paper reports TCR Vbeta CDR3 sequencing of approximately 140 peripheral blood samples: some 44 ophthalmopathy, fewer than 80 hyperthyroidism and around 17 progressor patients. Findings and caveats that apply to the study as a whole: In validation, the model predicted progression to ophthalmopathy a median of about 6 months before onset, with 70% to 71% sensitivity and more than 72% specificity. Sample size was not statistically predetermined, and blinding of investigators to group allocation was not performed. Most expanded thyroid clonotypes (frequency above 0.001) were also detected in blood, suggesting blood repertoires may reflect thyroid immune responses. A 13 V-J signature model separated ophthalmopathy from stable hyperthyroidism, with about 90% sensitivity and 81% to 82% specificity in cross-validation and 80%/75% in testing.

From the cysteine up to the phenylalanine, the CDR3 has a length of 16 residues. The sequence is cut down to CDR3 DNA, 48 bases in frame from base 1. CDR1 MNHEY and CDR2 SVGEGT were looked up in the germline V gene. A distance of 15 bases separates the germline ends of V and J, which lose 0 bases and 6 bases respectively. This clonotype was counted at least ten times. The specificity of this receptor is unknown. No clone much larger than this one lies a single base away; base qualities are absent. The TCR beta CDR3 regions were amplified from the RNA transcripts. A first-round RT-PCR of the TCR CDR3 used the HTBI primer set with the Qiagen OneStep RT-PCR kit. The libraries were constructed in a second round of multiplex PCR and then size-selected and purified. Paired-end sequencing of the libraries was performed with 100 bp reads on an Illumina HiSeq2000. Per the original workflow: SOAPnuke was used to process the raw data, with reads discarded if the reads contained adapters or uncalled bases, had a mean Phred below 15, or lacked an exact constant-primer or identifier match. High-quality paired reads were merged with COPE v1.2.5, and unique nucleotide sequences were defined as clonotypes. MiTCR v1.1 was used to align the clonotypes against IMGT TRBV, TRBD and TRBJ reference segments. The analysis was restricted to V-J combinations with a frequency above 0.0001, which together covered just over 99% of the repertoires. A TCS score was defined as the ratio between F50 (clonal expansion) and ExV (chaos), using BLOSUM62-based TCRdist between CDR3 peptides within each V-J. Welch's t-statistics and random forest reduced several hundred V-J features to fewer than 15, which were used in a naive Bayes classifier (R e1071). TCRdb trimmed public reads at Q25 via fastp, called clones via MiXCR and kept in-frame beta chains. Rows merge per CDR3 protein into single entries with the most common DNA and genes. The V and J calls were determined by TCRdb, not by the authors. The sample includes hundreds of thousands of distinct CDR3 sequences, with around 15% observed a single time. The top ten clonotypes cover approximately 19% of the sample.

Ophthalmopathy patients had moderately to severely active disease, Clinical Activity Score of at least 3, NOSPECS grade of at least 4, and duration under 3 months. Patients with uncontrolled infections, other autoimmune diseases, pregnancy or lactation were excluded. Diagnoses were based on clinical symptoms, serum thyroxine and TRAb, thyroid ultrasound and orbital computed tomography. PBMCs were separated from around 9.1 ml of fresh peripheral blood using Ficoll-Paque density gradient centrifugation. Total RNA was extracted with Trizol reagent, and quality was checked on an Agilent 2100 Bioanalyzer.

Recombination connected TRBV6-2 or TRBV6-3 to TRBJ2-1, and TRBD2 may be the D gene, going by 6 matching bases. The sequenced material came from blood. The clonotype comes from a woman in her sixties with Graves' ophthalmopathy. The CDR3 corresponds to CASSYSNLGGANEQFF. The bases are TGTGCCAGCAGTTACTCGAATTTGGGGGGAGCCAATGAGCAGTTCTTC.